This T cell receptor (beta chain) was captured in a study of somatic mutations in cytotoxic T cells in rheumatoid arthritis. Looking at the study overall: T-cell populations stained with V beta antibodies were in some cases flow-sorted at nearly 100% purity, including V beta1+ cells that were sequenced for TCRB. Study-wide findings and caveats: Within 8 of 65 patients, the single biggest CD8+ clone made up more than 20% of CD8+ cells.

In regard to this clone: Its antigen is still unknown.

The germline V gene encodes CDR1 SEHNR and CDR2 FQNEAQ (reference sequence). The junction had 6 bases not matched to a gene; V was cut back by 8 bases and J by 2 bases. The CDR3 is 15 residues long. Repertoires were generated with immunoSEQ multiplex PCR, while TCRdb's copy carries only in-frame clones and drops some. The sample lists some 16,000 clones, 75% to 80% occurring once. Input material: CD8+ T cells sorted from blood. The source is an adult with rheumatoid arthritis. The V and J genes are TRBV7-9 and TRBJ2-5, with 12 bases matching TRBD2. Written as DNA, the CDR3 is TGTGCCAGCCGACTAGCGGGAGATGTACAAGAGACCCAGTACTTC. Protein: CASRLAGDVQETQYF.